These 21 T cell receptor beta chains were all obtained from the same sample, sequenced in a study of shared clonotypes between healthy human individuals. Generated by immunoSEQ multiplex PCR, the TCRdb table keeps only in-frame clones and is missing some. The table includes 650,000 to 750,000 clones, approximately 75% detected once. Sequencing used memory CD4+ T cells sorted from blood. Subset defined: CD45RA-negative fraction. The source of these receptors is a woman aged 25 to 39 in good health.

The chain employs TRBV7-9 and TRBJ1-3; 9 bases are a match to TRBD1. V lost 5 bases and J lost 0; bases outside the gene matches: 2. Looked up from germline, CDR1 is SEHNR and CDR2 is FQNEAQ (reference sequence). The CDR3 contains 15 residues. CDR3 residues: CASSRQGVSGNTIYF. The CDR3 DNA follows: TGTGCCAGCAGCCGACAGGGGGTCTCTGGAAACACCATATATTTT.

The chain couples TRBV5-8 to TRBJ1-2; a possible D gene is TRBD1 (5 bases). Germline CDR1 is SGHTS and CDR2 is YDEGEE. The CDR3 consists of 14 residues. The V end was cut by 1 base, the J end by 2 bases, with 9 bases between. CDR3 nucleotides: TGTGCCAGCAGCTTGACAGGCCGAAACTATGGCTACACCTTC. Its protein is CASSLTGRNYGYTF.

This clone was seen once. This chain links TRBV19 with TRBJ2-7; 9 nucleotides agree with TRBD1. V was pared by 9 bases and J by 0 bases, with 6 bases of the junction left unmatched. Germline loops: CDR1 LNHDA, CDR2 SQIVND (reference sequence). The CDR3 spans 14 residues. The CDR3 DNA sequence: TGTGCCAGCGCCGGGACAGGGAGCTCCTACGAGCAGTACTTC. Translated: CASAGTGSSYEQYF.

Concerning this clone itself: Other DNA sequences of this sample code for an identical CDR3. The V and J genes are TRBV5-1 and TRBJ1-1; 8 nucleotides align to TRBD1. CDR1 is SGHRS and CDR2 is YFSETQ in the germline V gene. V lost 4 bases to trimming and J lost 5 bases; unmatched junction nucleotides: 7. The CDR3 extends over 14 amino acids. CDR3 bases: TGCGCCAGCAGCGGGGGACAGGAGGGGACTGAAGCTTTCTTT. Its translation: CASSGGQEGTEAFF.

This clone was counted between two and nine times. The V call is TRBV27, the J call TRBJ1-5, with a tentative D call TRBD1 (6 bases). The germline gives CDR1 MNHEY, CDR2 SMNVEV (reference sequence). The CDR3 covers 15 residues. V was shortened by 5 bases and J by 3 bases, with 14 bases between the two germline ends. The CDR3 nucleotides read TGTGCCAGCAGTCCACAGGGATGGGTCAATCAGCCCCAGCATTTT. Translating gives CASSPQGWVNQPQHF.

The rearrangement links TRBV5-1 to TRBJ2-3; 11 bases are shared with TRBD2. There are 18 residues in the CDR3. Looked up from germline, CDR1 is SGHRS and CDR2 is YFSETQ. Trimming cost V 0 bases and J 2 bases; bases outside gene matches: 8. As DNA, the CDR3 is TGCGCCAGCAGCTTGGCCCGTTTAGCGGGAGGGATCACAGATACGCAGTATTTT. Amino acids: CASSLARLAGGITDTQYF.

The chain links TRBV7-9 to TRBJ2-7, with 10 bases identical to TRBD2. This CDR3 spans 17 amino acids. The germline V gene has CDR1 SEHNR and CDR2 FQNEAQ (reference sequence). Trimming cost V 1 base and J 1 base; bases outside gene matches: 7. The CDR3 coding sequence is TGTGCCAGCAGCTTAGAGGTGGGACTAGCGACATCCTACGAGCAGTACTTC. This translates into CASSLEVGLATSYEQYF.

The chain links TRBV6-1 to TRBJ1-5; possible D gene TRBD1, 5 bases. Germline lookup yields CDR1 MNHNS and CDR2 SASEGT. The CDR3 covers 13 residues. Trimming pared 5 bases from V and 5 bases from J, leaving 10 bases between. CDR3 residues: CASSRQGDQPQHF. CDR3 bases: TGTGCCAGCAGTAGGCAGGGCGATCAGCCCCAGCATTTT.

This chain connects TRBV7-2 to TRBJ1-1; D may be TRBD1 (5 bases). V was clipped by 4 bases and J by 0 bases, with 9 bases between them. This CDR3 comprises 14 residues. The germline gives CDR1 SGHTA, CDR2 FQGNSA. The CDR3 region is CASSYQQVNTEAFF. For the CDR3, the DNA is TGTGCCAGCAGCTATCAACAGGTGAACACTGAAGCTTTCTTT.

A single count supports this clone. The chain couples TRBV6-5 to TRBJ1-4, with TRBD1 identical over 9 bases. The V gene end was trimmed by 8 bases and the J gene end by 7 bases; junction bases not matched to a gene: 5. Germline assignment: CDR1 MNHEY and CDR2 SVGAGI. This CDR3 region has 13 residues. The CDR3 reads CASRGTGSEKLFF. CDR3 coding DNA: TGTGCCAGCCGCGGGACAGGGAGTGAAAAACTGTTTTTT.

The table lists this clone with a few counts. The chain links TRBV6-1 to TRBJ1-5; D might be TRBD1 (6 bases). The length of the CDR3 is 13 residues. The germline V gene has CDR1 MNHNS and CDR2 SASEGT. V was clipped by 7 bases and J by 3 bases, with 10 bases between them. The CDR3 region is CASIRTANQPQHF. DNA of the CDR3: TGTGCCAGCATAAGGACAGCCAATCAGCCCCAGCATTTT.

The genes are TRBV11-2 and TRBJ2-1; 7 positions match TRBD1. J gave up 4 bases and V 4 bases, and 4 bases lay outside the gene matches. CDR1 is SGHAT, CDR2 FQNNGV, per germline. The CDR3 extends over 14 amino acids. This CDR3 is CASSSGQSYNEQFF. The CDR3 nucleotides read TGTGCCAGCAGCTCGGGACAGTCGTACAATGAGCAGTTCTTC.

This clone turned up a few times. The rearrangement joins TRBV11-2 to TRBJ2-2; 8 bases match TRBD1. The CDR3 is 14 residues long. V dropped 6 bases and J dropped 2; count of bases not matched to a gene: 2. Germline CDR1 reads SGHAT; CDR2 reads FQNNGV. In DNA form, the CDR3 reads TGTGCCAGCAGGTCAGGGGGCAACACCGGGGAGCTGTTTTTT. Translating gives CASRSGGNTGELFF.

A single count supports this clone. CDR3 protein: CASSLAPSGFEQFF. The CDR3 nucleotides read TGTGCCAGCAGCTTAGCGCCCTCAGGTTTTGAGCAGTTCTTC. This chain joins TRBV7-9 and TRBJ2-1; D ambiguous. The CDR3 totals 14 residues. V was trimmed by 0 bases and J by 9 bases, leaving 12 bases between them. The germline gives CDR1 SEHNR, CDR2 FQNEAQ (reference sequence). Full variable domain (rest looked up from reference TRBV7-9 and TRBJ2-1): DTGVSQNPRHKITKRGQNVTFRCDPISEHNRLYWYRQTLGQGPEFLTYFQNEAQLEKSRLLSDRFSAERPKGSFSTLEIQRTEQGDSAMYLCASSLAPSGFEQFFGPGTRLTVL.

In the case of this clone: Distinct nucleotide sequences in the sample also encode this CDR3. The rearrangement links TRBV11-2 to TRBJ2-7, with TRBD2 matching 9 bases. The V gene's germline CDR1 is SGHAT and CDR2 FQNNGV. V trimming: 6 bases; J trimming: 2 bases; junction bases outside the gene matches: 2. The CDR3 spans 13 residues. The CDR3 nucleotides are TGTGCCAGCAGTCTAGCGGGAACCTACGAGCAGTACTTC. Protein product: CASSLAGTYEQYF.

The genes are TRBV7-8 and TRBJ2-5, with D possibly being TRBD2 (6 bases). Trimming shortened V by 2 bases and J by 1 base, and 11 bases separated the two germline ends. The CDR3 consists of 15 residues. The V gene's germline CDR1 is SGHVS and CDR2 FQNEAQ. CDR3 protein: CASSLLGGRQETQYF. The CDR3, as DNA: TGTGCCAGCAGCTTATTGGGGGGACGCCAAGAGACCCAGTACTTC.

J is TRBJ2-6 and V is TRBV23-1, with D hard to call. TRBV23-1 is an ORF, and what it does is uncertain. The CDR3 length is 15 residues. V was pared by 8 bases and J by 0 bases, with 11 bases between. CDR3 loop: CASGRILSGANVLTF. The DNA for the CDR3 is TGCGCCAGCGGACGGATACTCTCTGGGGCCAACGTCCTGACTTTC.

This clone was detected a few times. This chain uses TRBV18 with TRBJ1-1; 7 nucleotides match TRBD1. Germline V gene sequence: CDR1 KGHSH, CDR2 LQKENI. The CDR3 covers 15 residues. Losses at the gene ends were 3 bases for V and 1 base for J; bases not matched to a gene: 5. The CDR3 nucleotides read TGTGCCAGCTCACCTCGACAGGGAGAGAACACTGAAGCTTTCTTT. As protein: CASSPRQGENTEAFF.

The V call is TRBV5-6, the J call TRBJ2-3; no firm D call. Germline CDR1 SGHDT, CDR2 YYEEEE. The V gene lost 0 bases and the J gene lost 2 bases, with 7 bases spanning the gap. The CDR3 covers 14 residues. The CDR3 bases are TGTGCCAGCAGCTTGGGGCTAAACACAGATACGCAGTATTTT. This codes for CASSLGLNTDTQYF. The variable domain in full, with the rest retrieved from reference TRBV5-6 and TRBJ2-3, is DAGVTQSPTHLIKTRGQQVTLRCSPKSGHDTVSWYQQALGQGPQFIFQYYEEEERQRGNFPDRFSGHQFPNYSSELNVNALLLGDSALYLCASSLGLNTDTQYFGPGTRLTVL.

This clone was seen a handful of times. The genes are TRBV7-2 and TRBJ2-5, with TRBD2 identical over 11 bases. This CDR3 is built from 16 residues. The junction had 10 bases not matched to a gene; V was cut back by 5 bases and J by 5 bases. Germline-derived CDR1 and CDR2 are SGHTA and FQGNSA. As DNA, the CDR3 is TGTGCCAGCAGCCAGGCTGTACTAGCGGGAGTGGAGACCCAGTACTTC. It codes for CASSQAVLAGVETQYF.

This clone was recorded a few times. V usage is TRBV19 and J usage is TRBJ2-1; D is possibly TRBD2 (6 bases). The CDR3 contains 15 residues. Germline values: CDR1 LNHDA, CDR2 SQIVND (reference sequence). V was shortened by 8 bases and J by 4 bases, with 18 bases between the two germline ends. CDR3 DNA: TGTGCCAGTGCTCGGGGGACGAGACTATACAATGAGCAGTTCTTC. Translation gives CASARGTRLYNEQFF.